This TCR beta chain emerged from a study of T-cell reconstitution after alpha-beta-depleted transplantation in children. With regard to this clonotype: Its matching antigen is unknown.

CDR1 is SEHNR and CDR2 is FQNEAQ in the germline V gene (reference sequence). This CDR3 has 15 amino acids. After removal of 5 bases from V and 4 bases from J, the junction contained 9 bases not matched to a gene. Unique molecular identifiers tagged the TCRbeta library. TCRdb used MiXCR to reprocess the PCR reads, holding one entry per CDR3 protein. This repertoire shows fewer than 500,000 distinct CDR3 sequences, over 40% found once; its top ten account for 27%. Study-level results: The origin of alpha-beta T cells about two months after transplant was reportedly several hundred expanded graft clones.

This clonotype originated in a girl aged 2 to 10 with aplastic anemia, due to receive a stem cell transplant. The sample here was PBMCs, taken before TCRalphabeta/CD19-depleted stem cell transplant. This chain uses TRBV7-9 with TRBJ2-7, with 9 bases that match TRBD1. This CDR3 reads CASSPSDRGRYEQYF. In DNA, the CDR3 is TGTGCCAGCAGCCCCTCGGACAGGGGTCGTTACGAGCAGTACTTC. Using reference TRBV7-9 and TRBJ2-7 for the parts outside the CDR3, the full variable domain is DTGVSQNPRHKITKRGQNVTFRCDPISEHNRLYWYRQTLGQGPEFLTYFQNEAQLEKSRLLSDRFSAERPKGSFSTLEIQRTEQGDSAMYLCASSPSDRGRYEQYFGPGTRLTVT.